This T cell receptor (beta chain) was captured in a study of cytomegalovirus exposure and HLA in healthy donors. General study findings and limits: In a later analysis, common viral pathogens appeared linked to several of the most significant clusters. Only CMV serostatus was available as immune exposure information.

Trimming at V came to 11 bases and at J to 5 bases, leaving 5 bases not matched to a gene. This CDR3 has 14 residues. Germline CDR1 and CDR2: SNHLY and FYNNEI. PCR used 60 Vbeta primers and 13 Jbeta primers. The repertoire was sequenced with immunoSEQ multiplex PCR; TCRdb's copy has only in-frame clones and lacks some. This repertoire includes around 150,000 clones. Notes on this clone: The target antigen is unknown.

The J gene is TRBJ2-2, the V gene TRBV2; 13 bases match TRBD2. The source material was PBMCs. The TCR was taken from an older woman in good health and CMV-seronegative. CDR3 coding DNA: TGTGCCGGACGGACTAGCGGGGGAACCGGGGAGCTGTTTTTT. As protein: CAGRTSGGTGELFF.